The clone carrying this T cell receptor (beta chain) was seen at least ten times. The V gene lost 2 bases and the J gene lost 0 bases, with 3 bases spanning the gap. In germline, CDR1 is MNHEY, CDR2 SMNVEV (reference sequence). This CDR3 has 13 amino acids. Molecules of cDNA were individually given unique molecular identifiers that were attached to them. TCRdb re-called the 5' RACE reads through MiXCR, storing one row per CDR3 protein. The sample yields approximately 26,000 distinct CDR3 sequences, around 4.6% seen once. This sample stems from a study of early T cells in non-severe SARS-CoV-2 infection. As for the study in general: Sequencing used unsorted whole-blood bulk RNA, so chains lack pairing.

The chain recombines TRBV27 with TRBJ2-3; D is ambiguous. This TCR derives from an adult who was a healthcare worker with PCR-confirmed SARS-CoV-2 infection or an uninfected control (not recorded which). The sample consisted of whole blood. Here the CDR3 reads CASSLGSTDTQYF. For the CDR3, the DNA is TGTGCCAGCAGTTTAGGAAGCACAGATACGCAGTATTTT.